This TCR beta chain was recorded in a study of control samples from healthy donors and cancer patients. Method: immunoSEQ multiplex PCR; TCRdb's copy keeps in-frame clones and lacks some. This repertoire shows 150,000 to 200,000 clones, 88% found once; its top ten account for 4% to 6%. The sequenced sample was blood. The receptor was isolated from a woman aged 25 to 45 in good health.

CDR3 bases: TGTGCCAGCAGCGTAGATAGCTCCTACAATGAGCAGTTCTTC. This translates into CASSVDSSYNEQFF. This chain links TRBV9 with TRBJ2-1; D is unresolved. CDR3 length: 14 amino acids. V lost 0 bases and J 0 bases, leaving 4 bases between the germline ends. Germline V gives CDR1 SGDLS, CDR2 YYNGEE.